Listed below are T cell receptor beta chains from one sample, sequenced in a study of cytomegalovirus exposure and HLA in healthy donors. The method was immunoSEQ multiplex PCR; TCRdb's version includes in-frame clones alone and lacks a portion of them. This sample has 130,000 or so clones, with roughly 8.8% found just once. Material: PBMCs. Source of these receptors: a woman in her thirties or forties in good health and CMV-seropositive. Each CDR3 is given with its conserved first and last residue. Each record gives: clone size, V gene, D gene, J gene, CDR3 DNA, CDR3 protein. The D gene is left open where the match is weak. Not all rows give a size; the values are once, few, many and, for expanded clones, a class.

>.|TRBV4-1|.|TRBJ1-5
TGCGCCAGCAGCCAAGTATGGGGGACACAGAATCAGCCCCAGCATTTT
CASSQVWGTQNQPQHF
>.|TRBV2|TRBD1|TRBJ1-2
TGTGCCAGCAGTGAGGGACAGGGTAGTAACTATGGCTACACCTTC
CASSEGQGSNYGYTF
>.|TRBV9|TRBD1|TRBJ1-1
TGTGCCAGCAGCGAGGGACAGCCCTTAGGCGAAGCTTTCTTT
CASSEGQPLGEAFF
>.|TRBV5-1|TRBD2|TRBJ2-3
TGCGCCAGCAGCTTCATCGCAGCGGGGGGAACAGATACGCAGTATTTT
CASSFIAAGGTDTQYF
>.|TRBV9|TRBD2|TRBJ2-5
TGTGCCAGCAGCGTAGGATCCGGGGGGTCCCTTCAAGCCTACCAAGAGACCCAGTACTTC
CASSVGSGGSLQAYQETQYF
>few|TRBV2|.|TRBJ1-6
TGTGCCAGCAGTGAAGACGTCGGGAATTCACCCCTCCACTTT
CASSEDVGNSPLHF
>few|TRBV7-9|TRBD1|TRBJ1-4
TGTGCCAGCAGATCTCGGGGACAGGGTCCAACTAATGAAAAACTGTTTTTT
CASRSRGQGPTNEKLFF
>.|TRBV29-1|TRBD2|TRBJ2-3
TGCAGCGTTGCCTTTACTAGCGGGGGGACCACAGATACGCAGTATTTT
CSVAFTSGGTTDTQYF
>.|TRBV6-6|.|TRBJ1-2
TGTGCCATCTATCAGGGCTTCTATGGCTACACCTTC
CAIYQGFYGYTF
>few|TRBV5-1|TRBD1|TRBJ1-6
TGCGCCAGCAGCTTCGAACCCGCGGACAGGGGCAGTTCACCCCTCCACTTT
CASSFEPADRGSSPLHF
>.|TRBV5-6|.|TRBJ1-3
TGTGCCAGCAGCTTGGCCGGAGGCACTGGAAACACCATATATTTT
CASSLAGGTGNTIYF
>few|TRBV9|.|TRBJ1-3
TGTGCCAGCAGCGTAGGTGGCAACTCTGGAAACACCATATATTTT
CASSVGGNSGNTIYF
>.|TRBV19|TRBD1|TRBJ1-5
TGTGCCAGTAGCCGATTCCAGACAGGGGGCAGACGCTATAGCAATCAGCCCCAGCATTTT
CASSRFQTGGRRYSNQPQHF
>few|TRBV4-1|.|TRBJ2-2
TGCGCCAGCAGCCGAGACGGACACCAAGGCACCGGGGAGCTGTTTTTT
CASSRDGHQGTGELFF
>.|TRBV9|.|TRBJ1-3
TGTGCCAGCAGCGTAACCTTCGACAGGGGAAACACCATATATTTT
CASSVTFDRGNTIYF
>.|TRBV12-2|.|TRBJ2-3
TGTGCAAGTCGCTTAGCGCGGAGAGCGGGGGGGGCAGATACGCAGTATTTT
CASRLARRAGGADTQYF
>few|TRBV9|TRBD1|TRBJ1-2
TGTGCCAGCAGCGTAGGGGACAGGGTGAGCTATGGCTACACCTTC
CASSVGDRVSYGYTF
>.|TRBV5-4|TRBD1|TRBJ2-5
TGTGCCAGCAGCTTGGCCTGGACAGGGGGTGAGACCCAGTACTTC
CASSLAWTGGETQYF
>.|TRBV2|TRBD2|TRBJ2-1
TGTGCCATCTACTCCCGGGGGACTAGCGGGAATGAGCAGTTCTTC
CAIYSRGTSGNEQFF
>.|TRBV6-1|TRBD2|TRBJ2-1
TGTGCCAGCGTTAGCGGGGGTCCCTACAATGAGCAGTTCTTC
CASVSGGPYNEQFF
>few|TRBV11-3|TRBD1|TRBJ2-6
TGTGCCAGCAGCCCCTGGGACAGCAAAAGAGGGTCTGGGGCCAACGTCCTGACTTTC
CASSPWDSKRGSGANVLTF
>.|TRBV4-1|.|TRBJ2-2
TGCGCCAGCAGCCAATACACATCGAACACCGGGGAGCTGTTTTTT
CASSQYTSNTGELFF
>.|TRBV6-5|TRBD1|TRBJ2-7
TGTGCCAGCAGTTACTTGGGGACAGGGGAAGGGGAGCAGTACTTC
CASSYLGTGEGEQYF
>few|TRBV6-5|TRBD1|TRBJ1-1
TGTGCCAGCAGTTCCAGGGGGCTGGCCACTGAAGCTTTCTTT
CASSSRGLATEAFF
>few|TRBV20-1|.|TRBJ1-2
TGCAGTGCTAGAGGAGTCTGGGGCTACACCTTC
CSARGVWGYTF
>few|TRBV19|.|TRBJ2-4
TGTGCCAGTAGAACACAGGGAGCCAAAAACATTCAGTACTTC
CASRTQGAKNIQYF
>.|TRBV6-5|.|TRBJ1-4
TGTGCCAGCAGTTCCCAGGGTGGGGCAACTAATGAAAAACTGTTTTTT
CASSSQGGATNEKLFF
>few|TRBV7-2|.|TRBJ1-6
TGTGCCAGCAGCCCCCCACTCCCCTCACCCCTCCACTTT
CASSPPLPSPLHF
>few|TRBV5-4|TRBD1|TRBJ1-1
TGTGCCAGCAGCCGCCAGGGGGCGAGGGAAGCTTTCTTT
CASSRQGAREAFF
>few|TRBV2|.|TRBJ2-5
TGTGCCAGCAATACAGCCCAAGAGACCCAGTACTTC
CASNTAQETQYF
>.|TRBV7-3|TRBD2|TRBJ2-1
TGTGCCAGCAGCCCTATGGGGGGGGTCCGGGATGAGCAGTTCTTC
CASSPMGGVRDEQFF
>.|TRBV5-8|.|TRBJ1-5
TGTGCCAGCAGCCCGAGGATTCAGCCCCAGCATTTT
CASSPRIQPQHF
>few|TRBV2|.|TRBJ2-5
TGTGCCAGCAGGAGGGCCGGCCAAGAGACCCAGTACTTC
CASRRAGQETQYF
>.|TRBV5-6|.|TRBJ1-1
TGTGCCAGCAGCTTGGGCCCAGGCTTGAACACTGAAGCTTTCTTT
CASSLGPGLNTEAFF
>few|TRBV7-8|.|TRBJ2-7
TGTGCCAGCAGCTATCTGAGTACCTCGGTCGTCCACGAGCAGTACTTC
CASSYLSTSVVHEQYF
>.|TRBV2|.|TRBJ2-7
TGTGCCAGCAGTGGACGGCAGGGTCCCTACGAGCAGTACTTC
CASSGRQGPYEQYF
>few|TRBV2|.|TRBJ1-5
TGTGCCAGCAGTGAAGGGGGGCATAGCAATCAGCCCCAGCATTTT
CASSEGGHSNQPQHF
>few|TRBV9|TRBD2|TRBJ2-1
TGTGCCAGCAGCGTGGGGGGGGTTTACAATGAGCAGTTCTTC
CASSVGGVYNEQFF
>.|TRBV2|TRBD1|TRBJ1-3
TGTGCCAGCAGTCAAATGGGGTGGGGACAGGGGACAACTGGAAACACCATATATTTT
CASSQMGWGQGTTGNTIYF
>.|TRBV5-1|TRBD2|TRBJ2-2
TGCGCCAGCAGCTTAGGGCTAGCGGGGAACACCGGGGAGCTGTTTTTT
CASSLGLAGNTGELFF